This T cell receptor beta chain originates from a study of technical replicates of blood from several donors. Using immunoSEQ multiplex PCR, the repertoire was profiled, and TCRdb retains in-frame clones only, with some absent. The sample carries approximately 99,000 clones, approximately 96% recorded once. V was trimmed by 6 bases and J by 3 bases, leaving 18 bases between them. The CDR3 covers 16 residues. Germline CDR1 is MDHEN and CDR2 is SYDVKM. Sequenced input: T cells isolated from PBMCs. The chain recombines TRBV28 with TRBJ1-5; D is possibly TRBD1 (6 bases). The clonotype was recovered from a human donor in good health. CDR3 protein: CASRPTNDRFNQPQHF. CDR3 bases: TGTGCCAGCAGACCTACGAACGACAGGTTCAATCAGCCCCAGCATTTT. Filled out from reference TRBV28 and TRBJ1-5, the complete variable domain reads DVKVTQSSRYLVKRTGEKVFLECVQDMDHENMFWYRQDPGLGLRLIYFSYDVKMKEKGDIPEGYSVSREKKERFSLILESASTNQTSMYLCASRPTNDRFNQPQHFGDGTRLSIL.